The clone carrying this T cell receptor beta chain has only one observation. This specimen includes other DNA sequences encoding the same CDR3. The sample belongs to a study of OX40 agonist ivuxolimab in advanced cancers. Generated by immunoSEQ multiplex PCR, the TCRdb table keeps only in-frame clones and is missing some. Of 48,000 or so clones detected, around 90% appear once; the ten largest clones hold more than 6.5%. Germline CDR1 and CDR2: LNHDA and SQIVND (reference sequence). V dropped 1 base and J dropped 4 bases, with 10 bases sitting between them. The CDR3 length is 14 residues. This TCR came from an adult with an advanced solid tumor such as melanoma, head and neck, liver or kidney cancer. Sample: CD4+ or CD8+ T cells sorted from blood, taken in a trial of the OX40 agonist ivuxolimab. V and J are TRBV19 and TRBJ1-1; D gene ambiguous. Written as DNA, the CDR3 is TGTGCCAGTAGTATAGGAGGGATTGGCACTGAAGCTTTCTTT. Its translation: CASSIGGIGTEAFF.